This TCR beta chain was profiled in a study of blood T cell repertoires in COVID-19. On the study more broadly: The United States, Italy and Spain supplied acute and convalescent COVID-19 samples. Sources were T cells, B-cell-depleted T cells, or PBMCs; the material itself was cDNA or gDNA.

Original data processing: Estimates of nucleated cell counts were drawn from the amplification of reference gene primers. TCRdb's copy holds only in-frame clones and misses some; the assay was immunoSEQ multiplex PCR. D and trimming were read from the DNA, whereas the V and J calls and clone size are those reported in that table. The sample lists under 350,000 clones; roughly 85% were seen once. Categorization into cohorts depended on clinical history that participants reported. This CDR3 has 15 amino acids. Germline V lookup: CDR1 SGHRS, CDR2 YFSETQ. V was trimmed by 5 bases and J by 3 bases, leaving 16 bases between them.

The specimen sequenced was PBMCs or T cells enriched from blood (not recorded which). The V gene is TRBV5-1, the J gene TRBJ2-3; D might be TRBD1 (5 bases). The TCR was taken from a woman aged 40 to 55 with acute COVID-19. CDR3 sequence reads: CASSLFLGATDTQYF. The CDR3 DNA sequence: TGCGCCAGCAGTCTATTCCTAGGGGCTACAGATACGCAGTATTTT.